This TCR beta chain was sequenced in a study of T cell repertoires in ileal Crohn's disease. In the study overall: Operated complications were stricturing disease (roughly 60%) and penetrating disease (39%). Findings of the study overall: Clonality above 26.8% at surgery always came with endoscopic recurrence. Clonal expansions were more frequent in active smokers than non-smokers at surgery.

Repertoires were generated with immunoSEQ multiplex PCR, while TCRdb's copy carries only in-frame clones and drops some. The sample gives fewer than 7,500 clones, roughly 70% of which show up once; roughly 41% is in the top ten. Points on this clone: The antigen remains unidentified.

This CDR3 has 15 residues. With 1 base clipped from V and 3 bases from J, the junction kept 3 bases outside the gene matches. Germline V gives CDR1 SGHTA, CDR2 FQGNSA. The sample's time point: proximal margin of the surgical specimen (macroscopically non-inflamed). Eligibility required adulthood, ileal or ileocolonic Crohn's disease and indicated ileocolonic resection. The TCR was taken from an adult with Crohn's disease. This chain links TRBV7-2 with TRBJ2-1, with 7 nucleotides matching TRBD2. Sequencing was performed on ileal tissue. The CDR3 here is CASSLGGSNYNEQFF. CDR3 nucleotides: TGTGCCAGCAGCTTAGGCGGGAGTAACTACAATGAGCAGTTCTTC.